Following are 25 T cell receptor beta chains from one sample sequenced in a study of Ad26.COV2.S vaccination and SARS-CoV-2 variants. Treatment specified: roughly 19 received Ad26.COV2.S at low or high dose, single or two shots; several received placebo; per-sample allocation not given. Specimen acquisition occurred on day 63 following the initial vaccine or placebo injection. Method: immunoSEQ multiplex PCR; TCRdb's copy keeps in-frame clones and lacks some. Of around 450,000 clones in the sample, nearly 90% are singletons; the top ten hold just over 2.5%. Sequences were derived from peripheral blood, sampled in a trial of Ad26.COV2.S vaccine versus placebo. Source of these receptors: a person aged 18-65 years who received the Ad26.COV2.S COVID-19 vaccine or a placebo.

CDR3 in DNA: TGTGCCAGCAGCTCATTTATGGGCTTCGGGGGAATCAATGGCTACACCTTC. This sequence encodes CASSSFMGFGGINGYTF. The chain has TRBV11-2 and TRBJ1-2; D possibly corresponds to TRBD1 (5 bases). From germline, CDR1 is SGHAT and CDR2 FQNNGV. Trimming pared 4 bases from V and 6 bases from J, leaving 24 bases between. CDR3 length: 17 residues.

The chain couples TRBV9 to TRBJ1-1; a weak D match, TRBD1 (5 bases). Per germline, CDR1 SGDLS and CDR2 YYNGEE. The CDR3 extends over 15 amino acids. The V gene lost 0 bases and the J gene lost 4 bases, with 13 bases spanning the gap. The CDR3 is CASSVDGGVGTEAFF. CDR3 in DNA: TGTGCCAGCAGCGTAGATGGGGGAGTTGGCACTGAAGCTTTCTTT.

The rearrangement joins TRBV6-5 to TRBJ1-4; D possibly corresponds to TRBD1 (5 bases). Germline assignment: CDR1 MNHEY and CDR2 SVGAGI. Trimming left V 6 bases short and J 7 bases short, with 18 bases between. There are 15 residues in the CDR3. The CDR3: CASSPLGAEVEKLFF. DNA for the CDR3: TGTGCCAGCAGCCCCCTAGGGGCAGAAGTTGAAAAACTGTTTTTT.

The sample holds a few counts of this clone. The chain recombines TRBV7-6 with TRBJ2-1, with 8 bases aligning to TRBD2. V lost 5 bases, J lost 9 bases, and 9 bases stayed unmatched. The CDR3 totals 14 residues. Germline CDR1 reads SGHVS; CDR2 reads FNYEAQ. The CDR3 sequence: CASSVTGGGSEQFF. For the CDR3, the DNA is TGTGCCAGCAGCGTTACCGGGGGGGGGAGTGAGCAGTTCTTC.

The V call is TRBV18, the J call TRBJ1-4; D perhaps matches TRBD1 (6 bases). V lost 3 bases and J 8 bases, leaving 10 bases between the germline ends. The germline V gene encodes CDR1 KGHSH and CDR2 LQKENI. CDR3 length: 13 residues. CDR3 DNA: TGTGCCAGCTCACCCAACCAGGGGGAAAAACTGTTTTTT. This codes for CASSPNQGEKLFF.

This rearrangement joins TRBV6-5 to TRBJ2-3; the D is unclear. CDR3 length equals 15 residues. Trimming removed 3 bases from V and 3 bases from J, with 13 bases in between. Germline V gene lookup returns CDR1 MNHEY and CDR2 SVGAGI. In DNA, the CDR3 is TGTGCCAGCAGTTATACCCGACCCCAGACAGATACGCAGTATTTT. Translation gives CASSYTRPQTDTQYF.

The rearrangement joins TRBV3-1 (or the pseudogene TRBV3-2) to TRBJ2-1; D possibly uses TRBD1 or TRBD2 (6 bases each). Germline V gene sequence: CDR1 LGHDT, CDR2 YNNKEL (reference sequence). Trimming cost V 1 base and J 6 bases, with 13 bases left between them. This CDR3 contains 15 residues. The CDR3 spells CASSQGLGGSNEQFF. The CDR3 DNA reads TGTGCCAGCAGCCAAGGACTAGGGGGGTCCAATGAGCAGTTCTTC.

The CDR3 DNA sequence: TGCGCCAGCAGCCATTCGGACCAAACCGGGGAGCTGTTTTTT. Translated: CASSHSDQTGELFF. The chain joins TRBV5-1 to TRBJ2-2; D uncertain. The V end was cut by 4 bases, the J end by 5 bases, with 12 bases between. CDR3 length: 14 residues. Germline CDR1 is SGHRS and CDR2 is YFSETQ.

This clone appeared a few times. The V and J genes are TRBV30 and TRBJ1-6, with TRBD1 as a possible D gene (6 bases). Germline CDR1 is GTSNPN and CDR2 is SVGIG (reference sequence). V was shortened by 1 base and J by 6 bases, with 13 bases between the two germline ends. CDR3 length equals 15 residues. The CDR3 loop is CAWSGSGAGNSPLHF. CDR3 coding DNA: TGTGCCTGGAGTGGATCGGGGGCGGGTAATTCACCCCTCCACTTT.

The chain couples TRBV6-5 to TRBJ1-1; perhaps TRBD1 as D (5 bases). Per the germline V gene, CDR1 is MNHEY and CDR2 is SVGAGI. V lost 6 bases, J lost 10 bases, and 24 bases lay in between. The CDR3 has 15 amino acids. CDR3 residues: CASSLLASVGEGAFF. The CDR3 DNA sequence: TGTGCCAGCAGCCTTCTCGCTTCGGTAGGGGAGGGAGCTTTCTTT.

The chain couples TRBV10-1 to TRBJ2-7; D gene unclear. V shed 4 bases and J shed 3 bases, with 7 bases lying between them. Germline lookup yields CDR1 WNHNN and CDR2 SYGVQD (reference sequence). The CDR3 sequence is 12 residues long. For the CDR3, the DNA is TGCGCCAGCAGTGCACCAGTCTACGAGCAGTACGTC. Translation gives CASSAPVYEQYV.

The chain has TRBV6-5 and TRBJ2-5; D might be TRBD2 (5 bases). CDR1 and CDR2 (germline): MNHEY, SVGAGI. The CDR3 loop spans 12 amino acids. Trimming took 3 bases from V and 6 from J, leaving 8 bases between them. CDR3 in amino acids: CASSYRGQTQYF. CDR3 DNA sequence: TGTGCCAGCAGTTATCGGGGTCAGACCCAGTACTTC.

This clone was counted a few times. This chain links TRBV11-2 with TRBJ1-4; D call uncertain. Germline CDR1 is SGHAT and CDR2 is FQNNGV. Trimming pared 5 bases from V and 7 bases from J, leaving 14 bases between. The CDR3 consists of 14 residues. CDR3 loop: CASSPDTSPEKLFF. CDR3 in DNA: TGTGCCAGCAGCCCCGACACCTCCCCTGAAAAACTGTTTTTT.

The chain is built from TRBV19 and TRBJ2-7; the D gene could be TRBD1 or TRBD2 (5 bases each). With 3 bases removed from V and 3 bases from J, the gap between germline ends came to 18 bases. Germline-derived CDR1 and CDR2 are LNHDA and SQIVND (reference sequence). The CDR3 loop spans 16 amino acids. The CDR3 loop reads CASSMGDLPGIYEQYF. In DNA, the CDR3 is TGTGCCAGTAGTATGGGGGACCTGCCTGGAATCTACGAGCAGTACTTC.

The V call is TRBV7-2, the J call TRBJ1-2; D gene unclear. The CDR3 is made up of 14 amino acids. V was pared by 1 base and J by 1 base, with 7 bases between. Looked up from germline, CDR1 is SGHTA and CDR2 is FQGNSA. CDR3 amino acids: CASSLDGDNYGYTF. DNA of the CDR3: TGTGCCAGCAGCTTAGACGGGGATAACTATGGCTACACCTTC.

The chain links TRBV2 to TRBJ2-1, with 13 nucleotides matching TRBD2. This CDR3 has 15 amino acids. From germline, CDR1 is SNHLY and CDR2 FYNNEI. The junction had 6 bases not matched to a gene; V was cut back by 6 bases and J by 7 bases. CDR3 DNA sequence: TGTGCCAGCAGCCGGACTAGCGGGAGAGTAAATGAGCAGTTCTTC. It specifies CASSRTSGRVNEQFF.

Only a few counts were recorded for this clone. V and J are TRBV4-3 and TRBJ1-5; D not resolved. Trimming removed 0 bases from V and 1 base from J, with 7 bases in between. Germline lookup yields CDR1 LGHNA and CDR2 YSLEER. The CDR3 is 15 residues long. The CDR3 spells CASSQDRESNQPQHF. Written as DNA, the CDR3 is TGCGCCAGCAGCCAAGATAGGGAAAGCAATCAGCCCCAGCATTTT.

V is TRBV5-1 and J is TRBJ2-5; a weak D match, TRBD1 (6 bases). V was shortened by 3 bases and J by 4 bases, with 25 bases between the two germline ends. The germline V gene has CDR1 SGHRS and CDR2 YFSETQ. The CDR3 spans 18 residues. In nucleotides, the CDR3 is TGCGCCAGCAGCTCAGCGGTGGGGTACCAGGGGTGGACAGAGACCCAGTACTTC. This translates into CASSSAVGYQGWTETQYF.

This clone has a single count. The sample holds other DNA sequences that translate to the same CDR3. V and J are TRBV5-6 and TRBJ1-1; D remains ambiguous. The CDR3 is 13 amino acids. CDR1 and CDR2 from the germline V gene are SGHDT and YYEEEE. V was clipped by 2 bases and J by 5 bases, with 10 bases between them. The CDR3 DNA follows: TGTGCCAGCAGCTTAACGGGCGGGACTGAAGCTTTCTTT. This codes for CASSLTGGTEAFF.

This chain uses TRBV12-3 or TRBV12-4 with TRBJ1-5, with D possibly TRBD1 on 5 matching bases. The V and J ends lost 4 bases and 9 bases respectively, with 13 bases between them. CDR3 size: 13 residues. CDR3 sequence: CASSSPGWGPQHF. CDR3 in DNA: TGTGCCAGCAGTTCCCCAGGGTGGGGGCCCCAGCATTTT.

The CDR3 DNA reads as TGTGCCAGCAGCTTGGTCGGGGGTAGGAGGGAAAAACTGTTTTTT. As protein: CASSLVGGRREKLFF. The chain is built from TRBV5-6 and TRBJ1-4, with D possibly matching TRBD1 (5 bases). Germline CDR1 is SGHDT and CDR2 is YYEEEE. The germline V and J ends were trimmed by 0 bases and 8 bases, with 14 bases remaining between them. The CDR3 spans 15 residues.

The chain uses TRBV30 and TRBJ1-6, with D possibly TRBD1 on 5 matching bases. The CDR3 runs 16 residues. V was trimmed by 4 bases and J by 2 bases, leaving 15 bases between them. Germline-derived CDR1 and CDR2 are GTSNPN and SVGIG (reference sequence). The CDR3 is CAWTRDVRTYNSPLHF. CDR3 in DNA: TGTGCCTGGACCCGGGACGTCCGAACCTATAATTCACCCCTCCACTTT.

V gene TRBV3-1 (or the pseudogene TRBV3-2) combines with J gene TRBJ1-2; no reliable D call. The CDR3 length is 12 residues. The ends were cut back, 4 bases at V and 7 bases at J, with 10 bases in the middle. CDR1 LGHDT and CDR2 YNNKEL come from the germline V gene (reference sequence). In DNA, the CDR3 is TGTGCCAGCAGCCGGGCACCCATTGGCTACACCTTC. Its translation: CASSRAPIGYTF.

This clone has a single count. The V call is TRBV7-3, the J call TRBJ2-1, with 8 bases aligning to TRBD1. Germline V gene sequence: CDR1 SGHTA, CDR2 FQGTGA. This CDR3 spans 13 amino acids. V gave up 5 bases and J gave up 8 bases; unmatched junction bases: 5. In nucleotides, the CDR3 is TGTGCCAGCAGCCCCGGACAGGGCGATGAGCAGTTCTTC. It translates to CASSPGQGDEQFF.

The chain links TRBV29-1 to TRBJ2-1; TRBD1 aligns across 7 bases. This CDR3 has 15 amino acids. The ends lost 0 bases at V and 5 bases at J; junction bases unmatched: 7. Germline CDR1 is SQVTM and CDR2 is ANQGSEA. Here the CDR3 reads CSVEEHRGLHNEQFF. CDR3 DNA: TGCAGCGTTGAAGAGCACAGGGGTTTACACAATGAGCAGTTCTTC.